Following are 23 T cell receptor beta chains from one sample sequenced in a study of T-cell memory formation after mild COVID-19. Using its own MiXCR run on the 5' RACE reads, TCRdb lists one record per CDR3 protein. The data contain over 350,000 distinct CDR3 sequences, 15% to 20% of them seen just once; the ten biggest clones take up around a fifth. Sequencing used PBMCs or a T cell subset sorted from them (not recorded which). All receptors derive from a man younger than 35 who had mild COVID-19 (a few samples of this study predate the infection). Cell type and time point are not known.

The table lists this clonotype with a few counts. The V call is TRBV6-1, the J call TRBJ1-6; D might be TRBD1 (5 bases). The CDR3 extends over 15 amino acids. Germline lookup yields CDR1 MNHNS and CDR2 SASEGT. V was pared by 5 bases and J by 9 bases, with 17 bases between. This CDR3 reads CASSRGEGSSSPLHF. The CDR3 DNA sequence: TGTGCCAGCAGTAGGGGTGAAGGGTCTAGTTCACCCCTCCACTTT.

This clonotype was counted ten times or more. The DNA for the CDR3 is TGCGCCAGCAGCCCGAGGGCCTCCTACGAGCAGTACTTC. Translation gives CASSPRASYEQYF. This chain joins TRBV5-1 and TRBJ2-7; TRBD2 is a possible D gene (5 bases). V was pared by 4 bases and J by 0 bases, with 8 bases between. CDR3 size: 13 residues. Germline loops: CDR1 SGHRS, CDR2 YFSETQ. The full variable domain, its missing parts supplied by reference TRBV5-1 and TRBJ2-7, is KAGVTQTPRYLIKTRGQQVTLSCSPISGHRSVSWYQQTPGQGLQFLFEYFSETQRNKGNFPGRFSGRQFSNSRSEMNVSTLELGDSALYLCASSPRASYEQYFGPGTRLTVT.

The table lists this clonotype with a few counts. The chain couples TRBV7-9 to TRBJ1-2; TRBD1 matches at 9 bases. The CDR3 is made up of 15 amino acids. The ends lost 5 bases at V and 6 bases at J; junction bases unmatched: 10. CDR1 and CDR2 (germline): SEHNR, FQNEAQ (reference sequence). CDR3 in amino acids: CASSPGNRGQDGYTF. The CDR3 DNA sequence: TGTGCCAGCAGCCCCGGAAACAGGGGGCAGGATGGCTACACCTTC.

The chain carries TRBV12-3 or TRBV12-4 and TRBJ2-1; TRBD1 matches 9 bases. The junction had 9 bases not matched to a gene; V was cut back by 6 bases and J by 6 bases. The CDR3 is 15 residues long. The CDR3 sequence is CASSPGQGGGNEQFF. The CDR3 DNA is TGTGCCAGCAGCCCGGGACAGGGTGGGGGCAATGAGCAGTTCTTC.

This clonotype was picked up many times. The CDR3 spells CSARGSRQAYNEQFF. The CDR3 nucleotides read TGCAGTGCTAGAGGGTCTCGGCAGGCCTACAATGAGCAGTTCTTC. The genes are TRBV20-1 and TRBJ2-1; no firm D call. Trimming shortened V by 1 base and J by 2 bases, and 12 bases separated the two germline ends. The length of the CDR3 is 15 residues. Germline lookup yields CDR1 DFQATT and CDR2 SNEGSKA (reference sequence).

The chain carries TRBV12-3 or TRBV12-4 and TRBJ1-2; D is unresolved. The CDR3 covers 13 residues. The V end lost 6 bases, the J end lost 0 bases, and 8 bases lay between the germline ends. CDR3 protein: CASSYHTNYGYTF. CDR3 nucleotide sequence: TGTGCCAGCAGCTACCACACTAACTATGGCTACACCTTC.

This clonotype was counted at least ten times. The chain uses TRBV19 and TRBJ2-2; D may be TRBD2 (5 bases). V dropped 8 bases and J dropped 2 bases, with 9 bases sitting between them. CDR1 and CDR2 from the germline V gene are LNHDA and SQIVND (reference sequence). This CDR3 is built from 13 residues. The CDR3 coding sequence is TGTGCCAGTGCTAGCCCCAACACCGGGGAGCTGTTTTTT. It codes for CASASPNTGELFF.

The gene calls are TRBV12-3 or TRBV12-4 and TRBJ2-3; D gene uncertain. The CDR3 has 13 amino acids. Trimming cost V 3 bases and J 5 bases, with 9 bases left between them. CDR3: CASSFEAVDTQYF. The CDR3 DNA is TGTGCCAGCAGTTTCGAGGCCGTAGATACGCAGTATTTT.

This clonotype was seen ten or more times. The chain links TRBV7-6 to TRBJ2-7; 7 positions match TRBD1. Germline CDR1 reads SGHVS; CDR2 reads FNYEAQ. Trimming removed 5 bases from V and 2 bases from J; junction bases left unmatched: 9. The CDR3 covers 15 residues. The CDR3 bases are TGTGCCAGCAGCCCCGTGACAGGGCGTACCTACGAGCAGTACTTC. Amino acid sequence: CASSPVTGRTYEQYF.

This clonotype was counted many times. The rearrangement links TRBV11-2 to TRBJ2-1, with TRBD2 matching over 10 bases. Germline CDR1 is SGHAT and CDR2 is FQNNGV. The CDR3 sequence is 16 residues long. The V gene end was trimmed by 1 base and the J gene end by 11 bases; junction bases not matched to a gene: 11. CDR3 DNA sequence: TGTGCCAGCAGCTTAGGTTCAAGGAGGACTAGCGGAAAGCAGTTCTTC. This translates into CASSLGSRRTSGKQFF.

CDR3 amino acids: CASSYSGFTEAFF. The CDR3 region has the DNA TGTGCCAGCAGTTACTCCGGATTTACTGAAGCTTTCTTT. The chain has TRBV6-5 and TRBJ1-1, with D uncertain. CDR1 is MNHEY and CDR2 is SVGAGI in the germline V gene. The V and J ends lost 0 bases and 5 bases respectively, with 7 bases between them. The CDR3 loop spans 13 amino acids.

With regard to this clonotype: The germline gene is not matched at one end of the junction; a read error may be the cause. This chain connects TRBV9 to TRBJ2-2; 8 bases match TRBD1. The CDR3 is 14 residues long. Germline assignment: CDR1 SGDLS and CDR2 YYNGEE. CDR3 coding DNA: TGTGCCAGCAGCGAGAGACAGGGGTTCGGGGAGCTGATTTTT. It yields the protein CASSERQGFGELIF.

The chain combines TRBV10-3 with TRBJ2-1; D not resolved. V shed 4 bases and J shed 9 bases, with 7 bases lying between them. Germline assignment: CDR1 ENHRY and CDR2 SYGVKD. The CDR3 is 11 amino acids. CDR3 amino acids: CAISGDFEQFF. The DNA for the CDR3 is TGTGCCATCAGTGGGGATTTTGAGCAGTTCTTC.

This clonotype turned up a few times. The J gene is TRBJ2-5, the V gene TRBV5-6, with TRBD2 as a possible D gene (6 bases). V lost 4 bases and J 5 bases, leaving 9 bases between the germline ends. The CDR3 length is 12 residues. Per the germline V gene, CDR1 is SGHDT and CDR2 is YYEEEE. CDR3 nucleotide sequence: TGTGCCAGCAGCCGGGGGTGGGAGACCCAGTACTTC. Protein: CASSRGWETQYF.

This clonotype turned up a few times. The rearrangement uses TRBV11-1 and TRBJ2-2; 7 bases align to TRBD1. Germline V CDR1 and CDR2: SGHAT, FQDESV (reference sequence). CDR3 length: 14 amino acids. The V gene end was trimmed by 6 bases and the J gene end by 3 bases; junction bases not matched to a gene: 4. CDR3 nucleotide sequence: TGTGCCAGCAGGGACAGGTCGGACACCGGGGAGCTGTTTTTT. Protein sequence: CASRDRSDTGELFF.

This chain links TRBV28 with TRBJ2-5; 10 bases line up with TRBD2. CDR3 length: 16 residues. Germline loops: CDR1 MDHEN, CDR2 SYDVKM. V shed 2 bases and J 1 base; nucleotides not matched to a gene: 4. The CDR3 reads CASSLLSGGIQETQYF. CDR3 sequence (DNA): TGTGCCAGCAGTTTACTTAGCGGGGGGATCCAAGAGACCCAGTACTTC. The full variable domain, with the rest looked up from reference TRBV28 and TRBJ2-5, is DVKVTQSSRYLVKRTGEKVFLECVQDMDHENMFWYRQDPGLGLRLIYFSYDVKMKEKGDIPEGYSVSREKKERFSLILESASTNQTSMYLCASSLLSGGIQETQYFGPGTRLLVL.

The chain recombines TRBV4-2 with TRBJ1-3; unclear D gene. CDR1 and CDR2 from the germline V gene are LGHNA and YNFKEQ. The V and J ends lost 0 bases and 4 bases respectively, with 22 bases between them. CDR3 length: 19 residues. CDR3 nucleotide sequence: TGTGCCAGCAGCCAAGACTTGGGTGAGGTACCTAAACTGGGAAACACCATATATTTT. It is translated as CASSQDLGEVPKLGNTIYF.

The genes are TRBV5-1 and TRBJ1-2; 9 nucleotides agree with TRBD1. Germline assignment: CDR1 SGHRS and CDR2 YFSETQ. Trimming took 4 bases from V and 6 from J; bases not matched to a gene: 13. The CDR3 has 16 residues. DNA for the CDR3: TGCGCCAGCAGCCCAGGACAGGGGTTGACCTATAATGGCTACACCTTC. It encodes CASSPGQGLTYNGYTF.

In its sample, this clonotype was seen many times. V and J are TRBV7-6 and TRBJ2-7, with TRBD2 matching over 12 bases. The CDR3 length is 16 residues. V was pared by 2 bases and J by 3 bases, with 5 bases of the junction left unmatched. Germline loops: CDR1 SGHVS, CDR2 FNYEAQ. CDR3 loop: CASSLTTSGGHYEQYF. The CDR3 DNA reads TGTGCCAGCAGCTTAACGACTAGCGGGGGCCACTACGAGCAGTACTTC.

The V call is TRBV27, the J call TRBJ2-1; the D is unclear. V was trimmed by 3 bases and J by 8 bases, leaving 8 bases between them. This CDR3 contains 12 residues. Germline V gene sequence: CDR1 MNHEY, CDR2 SMNVEV (reference sequence). The CDR3 loop is CASSFRLDEQFF. The CDR3 DNA follows: TGTGCCAGCAGTTTTCGGCTGGATGAGCAGTTCTTC.

The chain couples TRBV6-2 or TRBV6-3 to TRBJ2-2; D might be TRBD2 (5 bases). There are 14 residues in the CDR3. V was pared by 5 bases and J by 4 bases, with 11 bases between. Germline V gene sequence: CDR1 MNHEY, CDR2 SVGEGT. This CDR3 reads CASSPLVGTGELFF. The CDR3 DNA reads TGTGCCAGCAGTCCACTAGTAGGCACCGGGGAGCTGTTTTTT.

V usage is TRBV19 and J usage is TRBJ1-3; 9 bases align to TRBD1. The germline V gene has CDR1 LNHDA and CDR2 SQIVND (reference sequence). Losses at the gene ends were 10 bases for V and 0 bases for J; bases not matched to a gene: 7. The CDR3 runs 15 residues. This CDR3 is CATWGQGNSGNTIYF. The CDR3 nucleotides are TGTGCCACCTGGGGACAGGGAAACTCTGGAAACACCATATATTTT.

The chain carries TRBV12-3 or TRBV12-4 and TRBJ2-1; D possibly corresponds to TRBD2 (5 bases). V lost 3 bases and J 7 bases, leaving 13 bases between the germline ends. The CDR3 length is 14 residues. CDR3 sequence: CASSFRAGVNEQFF. For the CDR3, the DNA is TGTGCCAGCAGTTTCCGGGCCGGGGTGAATGAGCAGTTCTTC.